This T cell receptor beta chain emerged from a study of tumor-infiltrating lymphocytes in primary liver carcinoma. Study at large: Patients of both sexes were 30 to 69 years old.

Unsorted bulk tissue (roughly 19-31 mg) underwent RNA and DNA co-extraction. Researchers took samples from five separate regions of each tumor. A constant-region primer served to make TCR beta cDNA from about 0.5 ug total RNA. Three-round nested multiplex PCR performed with slightly modified ARM-PCR produced the TCR beta libraries. Primers for the first two PCR rounds were TRBV1-TRBV30 forward primers and a C-beta reverse primer (around 11 cycles per round). TCRdb passed the multiplex PCR reads through MiXCR, listing each CDR3 protein once. The table has tens of thousands of distinct CDR3 sequences, more than 65% seen once. This clonotype is judged medium-sized. The antigen remains undetermined. Study results and limitations: Only about 7.5-24% of top clones appeared in all five tumor regions.

Germline CDR1 SGHAT, CDR2 FQNNGV. The CDR3 runs to 13 residues. Losses at the gene ends were 4 bases for V and 7 bases for J; bases not matched to a gene: 5. The chain links TRBV11-2 to TRBJ2-7, with 9 bases fitting TRBD1. The sequenced material came from liver tumor tissue from sampling region 1. Documented subset: tumor region T1, superior pole. The receptor was derived from a middle-aged man with primary liver carcinoma and hepatitis B virus infection. CDR3 nucleotides: TGTGCCAGCAGCTGGACAGGGGATAGGGAGCAGTACTTC. Translating it yields CASSWTGDREQYF. Complete variable domain (other parts from reference TRBV11-2 and TRBJ2-7): EAGVAQSPRYKIIEKRQSVAFWCNPISGHATLYWYQQILGQGPKLLIQFQNNGVVDDSQLPKDRFSAERLKGVDSTLKIQPAKLEDSAVYLCASSWTGDREQYFGPGTRLTVT.